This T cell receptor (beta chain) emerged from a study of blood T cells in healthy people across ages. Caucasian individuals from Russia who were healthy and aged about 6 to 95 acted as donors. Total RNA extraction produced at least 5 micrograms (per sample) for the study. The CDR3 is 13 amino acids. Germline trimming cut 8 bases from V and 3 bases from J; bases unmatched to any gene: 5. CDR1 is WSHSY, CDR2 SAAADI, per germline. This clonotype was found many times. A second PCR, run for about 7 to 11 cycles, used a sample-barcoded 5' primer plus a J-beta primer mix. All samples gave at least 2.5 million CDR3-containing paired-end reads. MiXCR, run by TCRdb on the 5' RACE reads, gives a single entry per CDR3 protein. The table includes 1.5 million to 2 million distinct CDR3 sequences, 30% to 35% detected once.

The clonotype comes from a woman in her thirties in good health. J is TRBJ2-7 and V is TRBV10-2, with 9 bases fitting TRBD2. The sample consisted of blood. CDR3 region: CASSQRGDYEQYF. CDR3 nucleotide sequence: TGCGCCAGCTCACAGCGGGGGGACTACGAGCAGTACTTC.